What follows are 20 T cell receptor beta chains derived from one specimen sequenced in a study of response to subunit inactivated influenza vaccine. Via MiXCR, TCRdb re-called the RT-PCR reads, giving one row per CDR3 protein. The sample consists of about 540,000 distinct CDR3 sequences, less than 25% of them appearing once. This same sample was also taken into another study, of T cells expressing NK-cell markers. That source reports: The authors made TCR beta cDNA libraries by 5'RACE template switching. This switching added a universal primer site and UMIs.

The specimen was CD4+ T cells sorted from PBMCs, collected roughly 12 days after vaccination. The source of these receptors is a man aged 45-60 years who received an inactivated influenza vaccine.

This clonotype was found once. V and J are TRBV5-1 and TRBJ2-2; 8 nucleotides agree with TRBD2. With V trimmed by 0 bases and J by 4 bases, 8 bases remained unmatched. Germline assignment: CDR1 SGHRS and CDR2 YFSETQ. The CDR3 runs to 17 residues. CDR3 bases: TGCGCCAGCAGCTTGGTGATTGGCGGGGGGCGCACCGGGGAGCTGTTTTTT. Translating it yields CASSLVIGGGRTGELFF. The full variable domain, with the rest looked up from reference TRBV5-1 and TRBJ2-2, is KAGVTQTPRYLIKTRGQQVTLSCSPISGHRSVSWYQQTPGQGLQFLFEYFSETQRNKGNFPGRFSGRQFSNSRSEMNVSTLELGDSALYLCASSLVIGGGRTGELFFGEGSRLTVL.

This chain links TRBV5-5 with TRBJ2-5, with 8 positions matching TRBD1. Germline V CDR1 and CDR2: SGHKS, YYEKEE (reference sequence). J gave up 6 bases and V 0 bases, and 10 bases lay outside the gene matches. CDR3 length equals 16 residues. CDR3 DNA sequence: TGTGCCAGCAGCTTGGGTCCAGGGGGCGCCGGGCAGACCCAGTACTTC. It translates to CASSLGPGGAGQTQYF.

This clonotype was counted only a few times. The chain's CDR3 is CATSRDRGRSYEQYF. The CDR3 DNA is TGTGCCACCAGCAGAGATCGGGGCAGGTCCTACGAGCAGTACTTC. The chain has TRBV15 and TRBJ2-7; D may correspond to TRBD1 or TRBD2 (5 bases each). The CDR3 contains 15 residues. The ends were cut back, 0 bases at V and 1 base at J, with 10 bases in the middle. Germline CDR1 is LNHNV and CDR2 is YYDKDF (reference sequence).

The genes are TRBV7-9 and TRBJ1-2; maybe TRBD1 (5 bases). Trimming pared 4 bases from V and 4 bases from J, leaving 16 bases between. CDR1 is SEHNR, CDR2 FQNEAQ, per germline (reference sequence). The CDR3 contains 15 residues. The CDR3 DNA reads TGTGCCAGCAGCTCATTCCGGGACTCTAGCTATGGCTACACCTTC. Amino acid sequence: CASSSFRDSSYGYTF.

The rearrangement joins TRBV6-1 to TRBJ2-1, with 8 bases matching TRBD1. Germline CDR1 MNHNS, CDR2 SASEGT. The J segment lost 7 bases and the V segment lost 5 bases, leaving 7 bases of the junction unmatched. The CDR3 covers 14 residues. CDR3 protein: CASSLRTGKNEQFF. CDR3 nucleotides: TGTGCCAGCAGTCTTAGGACAGGGAAAAATGAGCAGTTCTTC.

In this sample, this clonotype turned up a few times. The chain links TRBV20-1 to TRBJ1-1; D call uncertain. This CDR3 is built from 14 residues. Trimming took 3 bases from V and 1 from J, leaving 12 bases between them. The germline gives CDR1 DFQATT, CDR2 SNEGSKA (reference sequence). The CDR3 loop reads CSASTILGNTEAFF. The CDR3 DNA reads TGCAGTGCTAGTACTATCCTGGGGAACACTGAAGCTTTCTTT.

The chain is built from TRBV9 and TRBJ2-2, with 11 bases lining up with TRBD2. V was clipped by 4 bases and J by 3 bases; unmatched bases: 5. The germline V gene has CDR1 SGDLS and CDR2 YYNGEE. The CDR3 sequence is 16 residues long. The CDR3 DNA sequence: TGTGCCAGCAGCCTAACTAGCGGGAGCGACACCGGGGAGCTGTTTTTT. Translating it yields CASSLTSGSDTGELFF.

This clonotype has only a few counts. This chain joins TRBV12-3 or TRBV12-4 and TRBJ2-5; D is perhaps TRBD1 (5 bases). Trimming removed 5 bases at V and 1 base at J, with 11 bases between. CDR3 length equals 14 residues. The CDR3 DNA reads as TGTGCCAGCAGTCTGGGGCGATTCCAAGAGACCCAGTACTTC. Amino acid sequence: CASSLGRFQETQYF.

CDR3 bases: TGTGCCAGCAGTTACTCGAAAATCAAACTAGCCCGGACTGAGCAGTTCTTC. Its protein is CASSYSKIKLARTEQFF. The chain couples TRBV6-2 or TRBV6-3 to TRBJ2-1; D may be TRBD2 (6 bases). CDR1 MNHEY and CDR2 SVGEGT come from the germline V gene. The CDR3 runs to 17 residues. Trimming stripped 0 bases from V and 9 bases from J, with 21 bases between.

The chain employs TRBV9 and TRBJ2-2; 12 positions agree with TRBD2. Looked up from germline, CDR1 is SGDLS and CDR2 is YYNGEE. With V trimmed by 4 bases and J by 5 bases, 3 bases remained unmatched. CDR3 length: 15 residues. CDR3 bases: TGTGCCAGCAGCAAGACTAGCGGGAGTACCGGGGAGCTGTTTTTT. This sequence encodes CASSKTSGSTGELFF. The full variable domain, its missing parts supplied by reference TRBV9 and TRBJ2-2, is DSGVTQTPKHLITATGQRVTLRCSPRSGDLSVYWYQQSLDQGLQFLIQYYNGEERAKGNILERFSAQQFPDLHSELNLSSLELGDSALYFCASSKTSGSTGELFFGEGSRLTVL.

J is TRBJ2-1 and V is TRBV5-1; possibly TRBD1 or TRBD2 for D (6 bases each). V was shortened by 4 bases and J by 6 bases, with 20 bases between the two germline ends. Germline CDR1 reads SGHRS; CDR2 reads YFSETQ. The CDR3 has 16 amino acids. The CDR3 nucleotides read TGCGCCAGCAGCGTGCGGGACATCAGCCTGGGCAATGAGCAGTTCTTC. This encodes CASSVRDISLGNEQFF.

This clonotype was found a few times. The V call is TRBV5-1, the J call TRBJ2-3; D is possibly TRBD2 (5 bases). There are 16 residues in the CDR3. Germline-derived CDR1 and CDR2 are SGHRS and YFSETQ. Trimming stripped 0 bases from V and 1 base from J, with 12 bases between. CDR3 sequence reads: CASSLAGFGGTDTQYF. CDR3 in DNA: TGCGCCAGCAGCTTGGCGGGATTCGGGGGCACAGATACGCAGTATTTT.

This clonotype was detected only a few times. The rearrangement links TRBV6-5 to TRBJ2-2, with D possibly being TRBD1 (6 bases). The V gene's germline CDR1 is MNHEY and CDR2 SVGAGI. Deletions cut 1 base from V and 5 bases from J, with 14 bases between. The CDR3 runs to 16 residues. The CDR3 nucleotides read TGTGCCAGCAGTTACTACGGCCCAGGGGTTACCGGGGAGCTGTTTTTT. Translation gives CASSYYGPGVTGELFF.

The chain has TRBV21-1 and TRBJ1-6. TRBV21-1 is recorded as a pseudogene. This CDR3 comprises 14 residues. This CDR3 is CASSKGGFLSPLHF. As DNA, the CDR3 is TGTGCCAGCAGCAAGGGAGGGTTCCTTTCACCCCTCCACTTT.

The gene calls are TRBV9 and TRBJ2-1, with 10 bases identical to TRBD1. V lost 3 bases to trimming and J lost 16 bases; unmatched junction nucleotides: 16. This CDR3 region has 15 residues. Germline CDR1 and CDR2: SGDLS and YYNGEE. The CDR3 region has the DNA TGTGCCAGCAGCGACAGACCGGGACAGGGGTTCGAGGTCTTCTTC. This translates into CASSDRPGQGFEVFF.

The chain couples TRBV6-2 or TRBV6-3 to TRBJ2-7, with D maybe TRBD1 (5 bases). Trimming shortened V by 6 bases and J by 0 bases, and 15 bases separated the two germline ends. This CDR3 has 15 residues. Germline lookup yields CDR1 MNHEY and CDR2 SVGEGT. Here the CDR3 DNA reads TGTGCCAGCAGGGGCCGACAGAAGAGCTCCTACGAGCAGTACTTC. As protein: CASRGRQKSSYEQYF.

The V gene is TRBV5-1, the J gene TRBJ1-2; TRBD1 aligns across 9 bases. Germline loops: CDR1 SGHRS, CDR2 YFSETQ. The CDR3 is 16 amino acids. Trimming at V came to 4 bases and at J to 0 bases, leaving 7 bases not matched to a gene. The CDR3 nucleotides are TGCGCCAGCAGCATGGGACAGGGACCGTCTAACTATGGCTACACCTTC. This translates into CASSMGQGPSNYGYTF.

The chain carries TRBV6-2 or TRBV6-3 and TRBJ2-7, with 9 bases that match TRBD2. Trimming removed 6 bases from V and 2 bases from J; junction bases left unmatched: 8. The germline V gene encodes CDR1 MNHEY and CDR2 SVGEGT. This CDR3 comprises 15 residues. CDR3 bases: TGTGCCAGCAGCGGGACTAGCAGGGGAACCTACGAGCAGTACTTC. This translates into CASSGTSRGTYEQYF.

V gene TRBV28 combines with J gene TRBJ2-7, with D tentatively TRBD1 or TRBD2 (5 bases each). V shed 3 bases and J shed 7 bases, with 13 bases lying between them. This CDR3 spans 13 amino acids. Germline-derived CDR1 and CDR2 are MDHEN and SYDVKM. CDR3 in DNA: TGTGCCAGCAGTTTGAGAGGGGTAGGGGAGCAGTACTTC. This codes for CASSLRGVGEQYF.

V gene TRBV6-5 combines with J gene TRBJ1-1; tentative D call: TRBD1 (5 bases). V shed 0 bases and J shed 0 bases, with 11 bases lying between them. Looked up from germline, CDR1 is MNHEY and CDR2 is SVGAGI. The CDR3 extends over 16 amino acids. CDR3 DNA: TGTGCCAGCAGTTACTCGGCAGGGTACATGAACACTGAAGCTTTCTTT. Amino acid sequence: CASSYSAGYMNTEAFF.